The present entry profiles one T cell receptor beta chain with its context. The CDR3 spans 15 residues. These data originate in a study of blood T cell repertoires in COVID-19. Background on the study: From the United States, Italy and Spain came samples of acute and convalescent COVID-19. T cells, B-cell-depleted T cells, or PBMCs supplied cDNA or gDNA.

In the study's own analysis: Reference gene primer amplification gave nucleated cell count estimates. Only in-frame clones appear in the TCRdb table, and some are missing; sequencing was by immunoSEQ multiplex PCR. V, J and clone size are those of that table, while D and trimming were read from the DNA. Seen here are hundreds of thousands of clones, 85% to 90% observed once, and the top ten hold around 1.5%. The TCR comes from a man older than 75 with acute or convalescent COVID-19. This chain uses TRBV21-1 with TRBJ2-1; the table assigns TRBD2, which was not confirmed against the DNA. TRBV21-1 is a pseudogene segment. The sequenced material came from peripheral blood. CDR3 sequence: CASSKRLADYNEQFF. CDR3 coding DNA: TGTGCCAGCAGCAAACGGCTAGCGGACTACAATGAGCAGTTCTTC.